Listed here are 29 T cell receptor beta chains from one sample, sequenced in a study of regulatory T cells in long-lasting Graves disease. The time point was: newly diagnosed GD, antithyroid drugs for less than 3 months. PBMC-extracted RNA yielded the TCR library. Construction of the TCR beta libraries employed iRepertoire HTBI primers in conjunction with Arm-PCR of CDR3 regions. TCRdb reprocessed the multiplex PCR reads with MiXCR, giving one entry per CDR3 protein. The table lists fewer than 400,000 distinct CDR3 sequences, approximately 20% of them singletons, with around 37% in the top ten. This specimen was peripheral blood mononuclear cells (PBMCs), taken at new diagnosis, from a patient treated with antithyroid drugs. The source is a female donor with Graves disease.

Notes on this clonotype: At one of its ends the junction is not consistent with the germline gene, which may arise from a read error. The chain carries TRBV5-1 and TRBJ2-1; TRBD1 matches at 8 bases. Per the germline V gene, CDR1 is SGHRS and CDR2 is YFSETQ. CDR3 length: 18 amino acids. CDR3 coding DNA: TGTGCCAGCAGCAGAAGAGGACAGGGTGGGAACGTGCCCTACGAGCAGTTCTTC. Protein product: CASSRRGQGGNVPYEQFF.

The chain recombines TRBV7-8 with TRBJ2-2; 8 bases are a match to TRBD2. The V gene's germline CDR1 is SGHVS and CDR2 FQNEAQ. The junction had 4 bases not matched to a gene; V was cut back by 6 bases and J by 1 base. The CDR3 runs 15 residues. In DNA form, the CDR3 reads TGTGCCAGCAGTTTCGGGGGGGGGAACACCGGGGAGCTGTTTTTT. Amino acids: CASSFGGGNTGELFF.

This clonotype was seen only a few times. V is TRBV5-6 and J is TRBJ1-5, with D possibly being TRBD1 (6 bases). The V gene's germline CDR1 is SGHDT and CDR2 YYEEEE. V lost 0 bases to trimming and J lost 2 bases, with 12 bases between them. The CDR3 runs 16 residues. The CDR3 DNA follows: TGTGCCAGCAGCTTGGTAGGGGACAAGGGCAATCAGCCCCAGCATTTT. Translating gives CASSLVGDKGNQPQHF. Using reference TRBV5-6 and TRBJ1-5 for the parts outside the CDR3, the full variable domain is DAGVTQSPTHLIKTRGQQVTLRCSPKSGHDTVSWYQQALGQGPQFIFQYYEEEERQRGNFPDRFSGHQFPNYSSELNVNALLLGDSALYLCASSLVGDKGNQPQHFGDGTRLSIL.

The table lists this clonotype with many counts. The gene calls are TRBV10-2 and TRBJ2-7, with D perhaps matching TRBD2 (6 bases). This CDR3 is built from 15 residues. V was trimmed by 4 bases and J by 7 bases, leaving 20 bases between them. Germline V CDR1 and CDR2: WSHSY, SAAADI. The CDR3: CASSATRDVGGEQYF. In DNA, the CDR3 is TGCGCCAGCAGTGCAACACGGGACGTCGGGGGAGAGCAGTACTTC.

The chain carries TRBV19 and TRBJ2-2, with D possibly being TRBD2 (6 bases). The CDR3 extends over 15 amino acids. The germline gives CDR1 LNHDA, CDR2 SQIVND (reference sequence). The V end was cut by 7 bases, the J end by 5 bases, with 17 bases between. Here the CDR3 reads CASNDGGVWTGELFF. The DNA of the CDR3 is TGTGCCAGTAACGACGGCGGGGTCTGGACCGGGGAGCTGTTTTTT.

The sample holds many counts of this clonotype. V gene TRBV2 combines with J gene TRBJ2-3; 8 positions match TRBD1. The junction had 12 bases not matched to a gene; V was cut back by 9 bases and J by 1 base. CDR1 is SNHLY and CDR2 is FYNNEI in the germline V gene. There are 16 residues in the CDR3. The DNA for the CDR3 is TGTGCCAGTATGCGGACAGGGACGGTAGGCACAGATACGCAGTATTTT. Translation gives CASMRTGTVGTDTQYF.

Remarks on this clonotype: This may stem from a read error, because a much larger clone lies one nucleotide away. V and J are TRBV14 and TRBJ2-3; D unresolved. The CDR3 is 13 amino acids. Trimming stripped 1 base from V and 6 bases from J, with 8 bases between. Per germline, CDR1 SGHDN and CDR2 FVKESK. CDR3 nucleotide sequence: TGTGCCAGCAGCCAAGGTGTGGCGGATACGCAGTATTTT. Amino acid sequence: CASSQGVADTQYF.

The chain combines TRBV5-6 with TRBJ2-1; possibly TRBD1 or TRBD2 for D (5 bases each). Germline CDR1 reads SGHDT; CDR2 reads YYEEEE. V was trimmed by 3 bases and J by 11 bases, leaving 9 bases between them. CDR3 size: 11 residues. CDR3 amino acids: CASSSPGQQFF. As DNA, the CDR3 is TGTGCCAGCAGCTCACCGGGACAGCAGTTCTTC. The full variable domain, completed using reference TRBV5-6 and TRBJ2-1, is DAGVTQSPTHLIKTRGQQVTLRCSPKSGHDTVSWYQQALGQGPQFIFQYYEEEERQRGNFPDRFSGHQFPNYSSELNVNALLLGDSALYLCASSSPGQQFFGPGTRLTVL.

This clonotype was counted between two and nine times. The chain recombines TRBV6-1 with TRBJ1-4; D perhaps matches TRBD1 (6 bases). The germline V and J ends were trimmed by 11 bases and 4 bases, with 11 bases remaining between them. This CDR3 comprises 12 residues. Germline V CDR1 and CDR2: MNHNS, SASEGT. The DNA of the CDR3 is TGTGCCGGCATCAGGGGTAATGAAAAACTGTTTTTT. It is translated as CAGIRGNEKLFF.

This clonotype showed up many times. The chain has TRBV5-1 and TRBJ2-7; 10 bases align to TRBD1. The V gene end was trimmed by 4 bases and the J gene end by 7 bases; junction bases not matched to a gene: 14. CDR1 is SGHRS and CDR2 is YFSETQ in the germline V gene. This CDR3 comprises 16 residues. CDR3 nucleotide sequence: TGCGCCAGCAGCCTCAAAGGGGGACAGGGGACGAGGGAGCAGTACTTC. Protein: CASSLKGGQGTREQYF. Full variable domain (remainder filled in from reference TRBV5-1 and TRBJ2-7): KAGVTQTPRYLIKTRGQQVTLSCSPISGHRSVSWYQQTPGQGLQFLFEYFSETQRNKGNFPGRFSGRQFSNSRSEMNVSTLELGDSALYLCASSLKGGQGTREQYFGPGTRLTVT.

Comments on this clonotype: With a much larger clone just one base away, this may be a read error. The chain uses TRBV7-8 and TRBJ2-1, with TRBD2 matching over 7 bases. Germline V gene data show CDR1 as SGHVS and CDR2 as FQNEAQ. Losses at the gene ends were 3 bases for V and 13 bases for J; bases not matched to a gene: 21. CDR3 length: 17 amino acids. The CDR3 loop reads CASSFERTSQFQETQFF. CDR3 DNA sequence: TGTGCCAGCAGCTTTGAGAGGACTAGTCAATTCCAAGAGACCCAGTTCTTC. Drawing the rest from reference TRBV7-8 and TRBJ2-1, the complete variable domain is GAGVSQSPRYKVAKRGQDVALRCDPISGHVSLFWYQQALGQGPEFLTYFQNEAQLDKSGLPSDRFFAERPEGSVSTLKIQRTQQEDSAVYLCASSFERTSQFQETQFFGPGTRLTVL.

The V gene is TRBV20-1, the J gene TRBJ1-6; D is ambiguous. The V gene's germline CDR1 is DFQATT and CDR2 SNEGSKA (reference sequence). The CDR3 totals 13 residues. V lost 6 bases and J 5 bases, leaving 11 bases between the germline ends. The CDR3 loop reads CSAQKANNSPLHF. CDR3 nucleotide sequence: TGCAGTGCCCAAAAGGCTAATAATTCACCCCTCCACTTT.

V usage is TRBV9 and J usage is TRBJ2-5, with no clear D. The germline V and J ends were trimmed by 0 bases and 1 base, with 10 bases remaining between them. CDR1 and CDR2 from the germline V gene are SGDLS and YYNGEE. The length of the CDR3 is 15 residues. CDR3 sequence reads: CASSVGYGGQETQYF. In DNA, the CDR3 is TGTGCCAGCAGCGTAGGATACGGCGGCCAAGAGACCCAGTACTTC. The full variable domain, in which reference TRBV9 and TRBJ2-5 provide the parts outside the CDR3, is DSGVTQTPKHLITATGQRVTLRCSPRSGDLSVYWYQQSLDQGLQFLIQYYNGEERAKGNILERFSAQQFPDLHSELNLSSLELGDSALYFCASSVGYGGQETQYFGPGTRLLVL.

The V gene is TRBV7-9, the J gene TRBJ2-7; 8 bases agree with TRBD1. V lost 6 bases to trimming and J lost 0 bases; unmatched junction nucleotides: 7. CDR3 length equals 15 residues. Germline V CDR1 and CDR2: SEHNR, FQNEAQ (reference sequence). The CDR3 is CASRRGGTGSYEQYF. CDR3 DNA: TGTGCCAGCAGACGAGGAGGGACAGGCTCCTACGAGCAGTACTTC.

The CDR3 protein is CASSLIPVLSGEAFF. The CDR3 bases are TGTGCCAGCAGCTTAATCCCAGTCCTTTCGGGTGAAGCTTTCTTT. The genes are TRBV7-9 and TRBJ1-1; D is unclear. Trimming removed 2 bases from V and 7 bases from J, with 17 bases in between. This CDR3 has 15 amino acids. Germline loops: CDR1 SEHNR, CDR2 FQNEAQ (reference sequence).

This clonotype was recorded at least ten times. The genes are TRBV7-9 and TRBJ2-1; unclear D gene. The CDR3 consists of 11 residues. The V gene lost 5 bases and the J gene lost 10 bases, with 9 bases spanning the gap. Germline CDR1 is SEHNR and CDR2 is FQNEAQ (reference sequence). The CDR3 here is CASSALGEQFF. CDR3 nucleotides: TGTGCCAGCAGCGCGCTGGGGGAGCAGTTCTTC.

J is TRBJ2-2 and V is TRBV5-1, with D maybe TRBD2 (6 bases). The germline V gene has CDR1 SGHRS and CDR2 YFSETQ. V gave up 2 bases and J gave up 2 bases, with 10 bases separating them. This CDR3 is 15 amino acids long. The CDR3 nucleotides read TGCGCCAGCAGCTTTCGCGGGGAAAACACCGGGGAGCTGTTTTTT. Protein product: CASSFRGENTGELFF.

This clonotype has ten or more counts. This chain's CDR3 is CASTSGPDIEQFF. The CDR3, as DNA: TGTGCCAGCACCAGTGGCCCTGACATTGAGCAGTTCTTC. This chain links TRBV2 with TRBJ2-1; D call uncertain. Trimming shortened V by 7 bases and J by 9 bases, and 16 bases separated the two germline ends. CDR3 length: 13 amino acids. From germline, CDR1 is SNHLY and CDR2 FYNNEI. The full variable domain, completed using reference TRBV2 and TRBJ2-1, is EPEVTQTPSHQVTQMGQEVILRCVPISNHLYFYWYRQILGQKVEFLVSFYNNEISEKSEIFDDQFSVERPDGSNFTLKIRSTKLEDSAMYFCASTSGPDIEQFFGPGTRLTVL.

Many counts were recorded for this clonotype. The V gene is TRBV27, the J gene TRBJ1-6, with TRBD1 as a possible D gene (6 bases). The germline CDR1 and CDR2 sequences are MNHEY and SMNVEV (reference sequence). This CDR3 is built from 14 residues. V lost 5 bases and J 4 bases, leaving 9 bases between the germline ends. The CDR3 reads CASSTGIYNSPLHF. CDR3 DNA sequence: TGTGCCAGCAGTACAGGGATATATAATTCACCCCTCCACTTT.

J is TRBJ1-3 and V is TRBV20-1; perhaps TRBD1 as D (6 bases). CDR1 is DFQATT and CDR2 is SNEGSKA in the germline V gene (reference sequence). The CDR3 consists of 13 residues. Trimming shortened V by 5 bases and J by 4 bases, and 12 bases separated the two germline ends. CDR3 nucleotides: TGCAGTGCTGGGGAGGGGGGAGGAAACACCATATATTTT. Protein product: CSAGEGGGNTIYF.

This clonotype showed up just a few times. V is TRBV6-2 or TRBV6-3 and J is TRBJ2-3, with 12 positions matching TRBD2. V lost 6 bases, J lost 7 bases, and 23 bases stayed unmatched. CDR1 is MNHEY, CDR2 SVGEGT, per germline. The CDR3 runs 20 residues. The CDR3 loop is CASSSPRGHPGLAGGHTQYF. The CDR3 DNA follows: TGTGCCAGCAGCTCGCCCAGGGGGCACCCCGGGCTAGCGGGAGGGCATACGCAGTATTTT.

This clonotype was counted ten times or more. V is TRBV9 and J is TRBJ1-5, with D uncertain. Deletions cut 6 bases from V and 4 bases from J, with 14 bases between. The CDR3 has 14 amino acids. Looked up from germline, CDR1 is SGDLS and CDR2 is YYNGEE. The CDR3 nucleotides are TGTGCCAGCAACGCAGCTGGAGGTAATCAGCCCCAGCATTTT. The encoded protein is CASNAAGGNQPQHF.

This clonotype was seen only once. The chain carries TRBV28 and TRBJ1-2; unclear D gene. V lost 6 bases to trimming and J lost 1 base, with 15 bases between them. Germline CDR1 is MDHEN and CDR2 is SYDVKM. CDR3 length equals 15 residues. CDR3 DNA sequence: TGTGCCAGCAGAAGGTACCTCTTCGGTAACTATGGCTACACCTTC. Its translation is CASRRYLFGNYGYTF.

The table lists this clonotype with many counts. This sequence joins TRBV12-3 or TRBV12-4 and TRBJ2-2; possible D gene TRBD2, 6 bases. The CDR3 has 15 amino acids. The V and J ends lost 1 base and 3 bases respectively, with 9 bases between them. This CDR3 reads CASSLVGSDTGELFF. The DNA for the CDR3 is TGTGCCAGCAGTTTAGTCGGGAGCGACACCGGGGAGCTGTTTTTT.

This clonotype showed up many times. This chain connects TRBV10-3 to TRBJ2-1; 8 bases fit TRBD2. Trimming at V came to 4 bases and at J to 7 bases, leaving 9 bases not matched to a gene. In germline, CDR1 is ENHRY, CDR2 SYGVKD. The CDR3 contains 15 residues. CDR3 amino acids: CAISVIGRAPNEQFF. The CDR3 DNA follows: TGTGCCATCAGTGTGATCGGGAGGGCCCCTAATGAGCAGTTCTTC.

This clonotype was detected many times. This chain links TRBV28 with TRBJ2-2; 8 bases map to TRBD1. This CDR3 has 15 residues. The ends lost 6 bases at V and 1 base at J; junction bases unmatched: 4. The germline gives CDR1 MDHEN, CDR2 SYDVKM. The CDR3 loop reads CASRRDRGNTGELFF. For the CDR3, the DNA is TGTGCCAGCAGACGCGACAGGGGGAACACCGGGGAGCTGTTTTTT.

The chain employs TRBV11-2 and TRBJ2-3, with 8 bases that match TRBD1. Germline lookup yields CDR1 SGHAT and CDR2 FQNNGV. The ends lost 4 bases at V and 5 bases at J; junction bases unmatched: 8. The CDR3 has 15 residues. The CDR3 nucleotides are TGTGCCAGCAGCTCCCAAGGACAGGGTAGAGATACGCAGTATTTT. It encodes CASSSQGQGRDTQYF.

The CDR3 DNA reads as TGTGCCACCAGTGACTTCGGACAGGGAATTTACAATGAGCAGTTCTTC. Translation gives CATSDFGQGIYNEQFF. The chain links TRBV24-1 to TRBJ2-1; 8 nucleotides agree with TRBD1. The germline gives CDR1 KGHDR, CDR2 SFDVKD. V dropped 4 bases and J dropped 4; count of bases not matched to a gene: 8. The CDR3 extends over 16 amino acids.

The table lists this clonotype with many counts. V usage is TRBV19 and J usage is TRBJ2-2, with 8 bases that match TRBD2. This CDR3 has 15 amino acids. Looked up from germline, CDR1 is LNHDA and CDR2 is SQIVND (reference sequence). V was pared by 6 bases and J by 3 bases, with 6 bases of the junction left unmatched. CDR3: CASSPGGDHTGELFF. In DNA form, the CDR3 reads TGTGCCAGTAGCCCGGGGGGGGATCACACCGGGGAGCTGTTTTTT.